These 13 T cell receptor beta chains were all obtained from the same sample, sequenced in a study of CD8+ T cells in alopecia areata. Extraction and reverse transcription of RNA yielded cDNA as the sequencing template. Profiling relied on immunoSEQ multiplex PCR, and the TCRdb table lists in-frame clones only, not all of them. The data hold roughly 150,000 clones, with 45% to 60% observed a single time. The sequenced sample was CD4+ T cells sorted from blood. All receptors come from a human donor with alopecia areata.

This clone has just one count. V gene TRBV4-1 combines with J gene TRBJ2-3; D not certain. The V gene lost 1 base and the J gene lost 5 bases, with 4 bases spanning the gap. The CDR3 sequence is 12 residues long. CDR1 is MGHRA and CDR2 is YSYEKL in the germline V gene. DNA of the CDR3: TGCGCCAGCAGCCAAGCCAGAGATACGCAGTATTTT. This sequence encodes CASSQARDTQYF.

The rearrangement joins TRBV28 to TRBJ2-1, with 9 bases fitting TRBD2. This CDR3 contains 17 residues. With 5 bases clipped from V and 4 bases from J, the junction kept 12 bases outside the gene matches. CDR1 is MDHEN, CDR2 SYDVKM, per germline. DNA for the CDR3: TGTGCCAGCAGTCTGACTAGCGGATCCCCGTTATACAATGAGCAGTTCTTC. It is translated as CASSLTSGSPLYNEQFF.

The CDR3, as DNA: TGTGCCAGCAGCGTACGAGTATCTGATACGCAGTATTTT. Its translation: CASSVRVSDTQYF. The J gene is TRBJ2-3, the V gene TRBV9, with D unclear. The V gene lost 1 base and the J gene lost 6 bases, with 9 bases spanning the gap. CDR1 SGDLS and CDR2 YYNGEE come from the germline V gene. The CDR3 consists of 13 residues.

V is TRBV29-1 and J is TRBJ2-7; the match to TRBD2 covers 7 bases. CDR1 and CDR2 (germline): SQVTM, ANQGSEA. This CDR3 is built from 14 residues. V lost 5 bases to trimming and J lost 0 bases; unmatched junction nucleotides: 7. CDR3 region: CSVIRRGSSYEQYF. The CDR3 nucleotides are TGCAGCGTTATCCGTCGCGGGAGCTCCTACGAGCAGTACTTC.

The chain employs TRBV29-1 and TRBJ2-7; 13 positions match TRBD2. The length of the CDR3 is 18 residues. Germline V gene sequence: CDR1 SQVTM, CDR2 ANQGSEA. The V and J ends lost 4 bases and 5 bases, in that order; junction bases with no gene match: 17. In DNA form, the CDR3 reads TGCAGCGTTGGGGGACCGGGACTAGCGGGATTACTAAGGGACGAGCAGTACTTC. Its protein is CSVGGPGLAGLLRDEQYF.

This clone was picked up a small number of times. The rearrangement uses TRBV19 and TRBJ1-2; TRBD1 agrees at 7 bases. Trimming at V came to 8 bases and at J to 3 bases, leaving 6 bases not matched to a gene. Per the germline V gene, CDR1 is LNHDA and CDR2 is SQIVND (reference sequence). The CDR3 sequence is 13 residues long. The CDR3 DNA reads TGTGCCAGTCAAGACAGGGTTCACTATGGCTACACCTTC. It is translated as CASQDRVHYGYTF.

The gene calls are TRBV29-1 and TRBJ1-3; D unclear. CDR1 SQVTM and CDR2 ANQGSEA come from the germline V gene. With 4 bases removed from V and 0 bases from J, the gap between germline ends came to 7 bases. The CDR3 extends over 13 amino acids. The CDR3 protein is CSVAVGSGNTIYF. For the CDR3, the DNA is TGCAGCGTTGCGGTCGGCTCTGGAAACACCATATATTTT.

CDR3 sequence (DNA): TGTGCCACCAGCAGAGGGACAGGGATCAAGAGGTACGAGCAGTACTTC. This sequence encodes CATSRGTGIKRYEQYF. This chain uses TRBV15 with TRBJ2-7; 8 bases are a match to TRBD1. In germline, CDR1 is LNHNV, CDR2 YYDKDF (reference sequence). The V and J ends lost 1 base and 4 bases, in that order; junction bases with no gene match: 9. This CDR3 spans 16 amino acids.

This chain links TRBV10-3 with TRBJ1-1; tentatively, D is TRBD1 (6 bases). Germline V gene sequence: CDR1 ENHRY, CDR2 SYGVKD. CDR3 size: 15 residues. Deletions cut 1 base from V and 1 base from J, with 10 bases between. The CDR3: CAISEWTAKNTEAFF. The CDR3 DNA sequence: TGTGCCATCAGTGAGTGGACAGCCAAGAACACTGAAGCTTTCTTT.

This clone has a handful of counts. The V and J genes are TRBV28 and TRBJ2-1, with TRBD1 matching 7 bases. The germline V gene has CDR1 MDHEN and CDR2 SYDVKM. There are 11 residues in the CDR3. J was trimmed by 12 bases and V by 9 bases; bases with no gene match: 8. CDR3 DNA sequence: TGTGCCAGTACCGGGACAGTCGGGCAGTTCTTC. Protein sequence: CASTGTVGQFF.

The rearrangement joins TRBV7-9 to TRBJ2-5; D gene unclear. The CDR3 is 12 residues long. The V gene lost 5 bases and the J gene lost 0 bases, with 4 bases spanning the gap. The V gene's germline CDR1 is SEHNR and CDR2 FQNEAQ (reference sequence). In DNA form, the CDR3 reads TGTGCCAGCAGCAGGTACCAAGAGACCCAGTACTTC. Its translation is CASSRYQETQYF.

The chain is built from TRBV19 and TRBJ1-2; no definite D call. The CDR3 spans 13 residues. The V gene lost 5 bases and the J gene lost 8 bases, with 15 bases spanning the gap. CDR1 and CDR2 (germline): LNHDA, SQIVND (reference sequence). CDR3 loop: CASSPARTGGYTF. The CDR3 nucleotides are TGTGCCAGTAGTCCTGCCCGGACTGGAGGCTACACCTTC.

The V call is TRBV29-1, the J call TRBJ1-1; D may be TRBD1 (6 bases). The length of the CDR3 is 14 residues. Germline V gene lookup returns CDR1 SQVTM and CDR2 ANQGSEA. V lost 6 bases, J lost 2 bases, and 16 bases lay in between. CDR3 amino acids: CSVCPGQTNTEAFF. The CDR3, as DNA: TGCAGCGTGTGCCCTGGACAGACAAACACTGAAGCTTTCTTT.